Listed here are 29 T cell receptor beta chains from one sample, sequenced in a study of T cell responses to AZD1222 COVID-19 vaccine. Method: immunoSEQ multiplex PCR; TCRdb's copy keeps in-frame clones and lacks some. There are approximately 200,000 clones in the sample; approximately 93% occur only once, and roughly 1% lies in the top ten. The sample consisted of peripheral blood, taken 28 days after the second AZD1222 dose. The receptor set was obtained from an adult who received the AZD1222 COVID-19 vaccine.

The gene calls are TRBV14 and TRBJ2-7, with 11 bases identical to TRBD1. The CDR3 totals 14 residues. V lost 3 bases to trimming and J lost 5 bases; unmatched junction nucleotides: 3. The germline V gene has CDR1 SGHDN and CDR2 FVKESK. CDR3 sequence: CASSHGQGANEQYF. CDR3 coding DNA: TGTGCCAGCAGCCACGGACAGGGGGCTAACGAGCAGTACTTC.

This sequence joins TRBV19 and TRBJ2-5; 10 bases are shared with TRBD2. The CDR3 contains 14 residues. The trim removed 9 bases at V and 4 bases at J, leaving 8 bases unmatched. Germline V gives CDR1 LNHDA, CDR2 SQIVND (reference sequence). The CDR3 DNA is TGTGCCAGCGCCCAGCGGGGGGGCCCAGAGACCCAGTACTTC. This sequence encodes CASAQRGGPETQYF.

The V call is TRBV6-1, the J call TRBJ2-3; 8 nucleotides match TRBD2. V lost 2 bases to trimming and J lost 6 bases; unmatched junction nucleotides: 10. The CDR3 consists of 16 residues. Germline V gene sequence: CDR1 MNHNS, CDR2 SASEGT. As DNA, the CDR3 is TGTGCCAGCAGTGAAAATCCTCCGGGGGGGCTCGATACGCAGTATTTT. Translated: CASSENPPGGLDTQYF.

The gene calls are TRBV30 and TRBJ1-1; D possibly corresponds to TRBD1 (5 bases). This CDR3 is built from 13 residues. Trimming took 5 bases from V and 2 from J, leaving 12 bases between them. Germline CDR1 GTSNPN, CDR2 SVGIG (reference sequence). In DNA, the CDR3 is TGTGCCTGGGCGGGACGGAGTAACACTGAAGCTTTCTTT. Translating gives CAWAGRSNTEAFF.

The chain has TRBV6-6 and TRBJ2-3, with 7 nucleotides matching TRBD1. The CDR3 has 15 amino acids. J lost 5 bases, V lost 2 bases, and 7 bases had no gene match. CDR1 MNHNY and CDR2 SVGAGI come from the germline V gene (reference sequence). Here the CDR3 DNA reads TGTGCCAGCAGTTACAGAGGAAGGGGGCAAGATACGCAGTATTTT. Translated, it gives CASSYRGRGQDTQYF.

The chain has TRBV30 and TRBJ1-1; D may be TRBD1 (5 bases). CDR1 is GTSNPN, CDR2 SVGIG, per germline (reference sequence). V lost 2 bases, J lost 4 bases, and 8 bases lay in between. CDR3 length: 12 amino acids. The DNA of the CDR3 is TGTGCCTGGAGTCGGCAGGGCACTGAAGCTTTCTTT. Translated: CAWSRQGTEAFF.

The chain combines TRBV7-3 with TRBJ2-7, with D possibly matching TRBD1 (5 bases). This CDR3 spans 15 amino acids. Germline assignment: CDR1 SGHTA and CDR2 FQGTGA. V lost 5 bases and J 4 bases, leaving 18 bases between the germline ends. CDR3: CASSLSDTPWYEQYF. CDR3 nucleotides: TGTGCCAGCAGCCTCTCGGACACCCCCTGGTACGAGCAGTACTTC.

The J gene is TRBJ2-1, the V gene TRBV7-3; 8 bases are shared with TRBD2. The CDR3 is 16 residues long. Germline CDR1 SGHTA, CDR2 FQGTGA. Trimming at V came to 5 bases and at J to 4 bases, leaving 10 bases not matched to a gene. CDR3: CASSKQLAVGYNEQFF. CDR3 bases: TGTGCCAGCAGCAAACAACTAGCGGTCGGATACAATGAGCAGTTCTTC.

V and J are TRBV6-1 and TRBJ1-5; 8 nucleotides match TRBD1. Per the germline V gene, CDR1 is MNHNS and CDR2 is SASEGT. V lost 4 bases, J lost 4 bases, and 9 bases stayed unmatched. This CDR3 contains 16 residues. CDR3 coding DNA: TGTGCCAGCAGTGGCGGACAGGGCCGTATTAATCAGCCCCAGCATTTT. This codes for CASSGGQGRINQPQHF.

The rearrangement joins TRBV13 to TRBJ1-2; no clear D. The length of the CDR3 is 16 residues. Germline CDR1 and CDR2: PRHDT and FYEKMQ (reference sequence). V was shortened by 5 bases and J by 1 base, with 17 bases between the two germline ends. CDR3 coding DNA: TGTGCCAGCAGCCGGTGGATGGGCGGAAATAACTATGGCTACACCTTC. Its protein product is CASSRWMGGNNYGYTF.

The chain carries TRBV6-1 and TRBJ2-3; maybe TRBD2 (7 bases). V was pared by 2 bases and J by 7 bases, with 13 bases between. Germline CDR1 MNHNS, CDR2 SASEGT. This CDR3 comprises 14 residues. The CDR3 DNA is TGTGCCAGCAGTGAATTGGGGGGGCATCATACGCAGTATTTT. As protein: CASSELGGHHTQYF.

The chain is built from TRBV11-2 and TRBJ1-1; D is undetermined. Trimming stripped 4 bases from V and 4 bases from J, with 10 bases between. The CDR3 extends over 13 amino acids. Looked up from germline, CDR1 is SGHAT and CDR2 is FQNNGV. This CDR3 reads CASSSRRSTEAFF. In DNA, the CDR3 is TGTGCCAGCAGCTCAAGGAGGTCCACTGAAGCTTTCTTT.

The chain uses TRBV7-9 and TRBJ1-2, with 10 positions matching TRBD1. The CDR3 is 17 residues long. J was trimmed by 7 bases and V by 5 bases; bases with no gene match: 16. Germline V gene data show CDR1 as SEHNR and CDR2 as FQNEAQ (reference sequence). In nucleotides, the CDR3 is TGTGCCAGCAGCCTCCCCTCGGTCGGGGGACAGGGGCTTGGCTACACCTTC. Protein sequence: CASSLPSVGGQGLGYTF. Full variable domain (outside the CDR3, taken from reference TRBV7-9 and TRBJ1-2): DTGVSQNPRHKITKRGQNVTFRCDPISEHNRLYWYRQTLGQGPEFLTYFQNEAQLEKSRLLSDRFSAERPKGSFSTLEIQRTEQGDSAMYLCASSLPSVGGQGLGYTFGSGTRLTVV.

This chain links TRBV25-1 with TRBJ1-6; the D gene is possibly TRBD1 (6 bases). Trimming stripped 6 bases from V and 6 bases from J, with 12 bases between. The germline CDR1 and CDR2 sequences are MGHDK and SYGVNS. CDR3 length equals 14 residues. The CDR3 region is CASSLDSPNSPLHF. In DNA form, the CDR3 reads TGTGCCAGCAGCTTGGACAGCCCTAATTCACCCCTCCACTTT.

V is TRBV19 and J is TRBJ1-1, with TRBD1 as a possible D gene (5 bases). CDR1 is LNHDA and CDR2 is SQIVND in the germline V gene (reference sequence). The CDR3 is made up of 15 amino acids. Deletions cut 4 bases from V and 1 base from J, with 13 bases between. The CDR3 DNA is TGTGCCAGTAGTACCAGACAGTTGGGGAACACTGAAGCTTTCTTT. This codes for CASSTRQLGNTEAFF.

This clone was found once. V gene TRBV7-9 combines with J gene TRBJ1-2; no clear D. This CDR3 has 15 residues. Deletions cut 5 bases from V and 4 bases from J, with 17 bases between. Germline CDR1 is SEHNR and CDR2 is FQNEAQ (reference sequence). The CDR3 coding sequence is TGTGCCAGCAGCCCGGTGGACGGTGCCCGCTATGGCTACACCTTC. Its protein product is CASSPVDGARYGYTF. Together with reference TRBV7-9 and TRBJ1-2, the CDR3 gives the full variable domain: DTGVSQNPRHKITKRGQNVTFRCDPISEHNRLYWYRQTLGQGPEFLTYFQNEAQLEKSRLLSDRFSAERPKGSFSTLEIQRTEQGDSAMYLCASSPVDGARYGYTFGSGTRLTVV.

The genes are TRBV4-2 and TRBJ2-2; D is possibly TRBD2 (6 bases). The V gene's germline CDR1 is LGHNA and CDR2 YNFKEQ. CDR3 length equals 18 residues. V was trimmed by 4 bases and J by 4 bases, leaving 22 bases between them. The CDR3 reads CASSPSSLLAAGTGELFF. CDR3 bases: TGTGCCAGCAGCCCTTCCTCTTTACTAGCCGCTGGCACCGGGGAGCTGTTTTTT.

The rearrangement links TRBV4-3 to TRBJ1-3, with D unclear. Germline V gene lookup returns CDR1 LGHNA and CDR2 YSLEER. Trimming cost V 1 base and J 4 bases, with 11 bases left between them. This CDR3 region has 15 residues. In DNA, the CDR3 is TGCGCCAGCAGCCAAGTTGCCACGCCAGGAAACACCATATATTTT. Its translation: CASSQVATPGNTIYF.

This clone was seen only once. The V and J genes are TRBV27 and TRBJ1-4, with D uncertain. The V gene's germline CDR1 is MNHEY and CDR2 SMNVEV (reference sequence). V was shortened by 8 bases and J by 6 bases, with 13 bases between the two germline ends. There are 13 residues in the CDR3. The DNA of the CDR3 is TGTGCCAGCGGATCCCCCTCTGATGAAAAACTGTTTTTT. Protein product: CASGSPSDEKLFF.

The chain uses TRBV29-1 and TRBJ1-1; the match to TRBD1 covers 11 bases. The CDR3 runs 17 residues. In germline, CDR1 is SQVTM, CDR2 ANQGSEA. Trimming at V came to 5 bases and at J to 7 bases, leaving 18 bases not matched to a gene. CDR3 protein: CSVFDPLGTGGTSEAFF. In nucleotides, the CDR3 is TGCAGCGTTTTTGACCCCTTAGGGACAGGGGGGACCAGTGAAGCTTTCTTT.

The V gene is TRBV19, the J gene TRBJ2-3; D gene uncertain. The germline V gene encodes CDR1 LNHDA and CDR2 SQIVND (reference sequence). V was pared by 2 bases and J by 4 bases, with 7 bases between. This CDR3 is 13 amino acids long. CDR3 amino acids: CASSIRTPDTQYF. The CDR3 nucleotides are TGTGCCAGTAGTATAAGGACGCCAGATACGCAGTATTTT.

The chain carries TRBV7-9 and TRBJ1-2; no definite D call. V lost 0 bases, J lost 2 bases, and 4 bases lay in between. Germline loops: CDR1 SEHNR, CDR2 FQNEAQ (reference sequence). The CDR3 totals 13 residues. CDR3 DNA sequence: TGTGCCAGCAGCTTAGCGGGGAACTATGGCTACACCTTC. Protein product: CASSLAGNYGYTF.

CDR3 sequence reads: CASSLKVTGYEQYF. CDR3 nucleotide sequence: TGTGCCAGCAGTTTAAAAGTTACTGGCTACGAGCAGTACTTC. The rearrangement joins TRBV27 to TRBJ2-7; D remains ambiguous. The V and J ends lost 2 bases and 3 bases respectively, with 11 bases between them. Germline CDR1 reads MNHEY; CDR2 reads SMNVEV (reference sequence). The CDR3 has 14 residues.

V is TRBV4-3 and J is TRBJ1-6, with a weak D call TRBD1 (5 bases). Germline CDR1 and CDR2: LGHNA and YSLEER. The CDR3 covers 18 residues. Trimming cost V 4 bases and J 7 bases, with 23 bases left between them. This CDR3 reads CASSRMLGGAPGNSPLHF. DNA for the CDR3: TGCGCCAGCAGCCGCATGCTGGGAGGGGCTCCCGGAAATTCACCCCTCCACTTT.

The genes are TRBV28 and TRBJ1-5, with 9 bases identical to TRBD1. V dropped 10 bases and J dropped 2; count of bases not matched to a gene: 9. The CDR3 is made up of 15 amino acids. Germline lookup yields CDR1 MDHEN and CDR2 SYDVKM. DNA for the CDR3: TGTGCCACCCGGGACAGGGATTATGGCAATCAGCCCCAGCATTTT. It codes for CATRDRDYGNQPQHF.

The gene calls are TRBV10-2 and TRBJ1-2; D unclear. Trimming shortened V by 4 bases and J by 1 base, and 7 bases separated the two germline ends. The CDR3 extends over 13 amino acids. CDR1 is WSHSY, CDR2 SAAADI, per germline. The chain's CDR3 is CASSGVNNYGYTF. In DNA form, the CDR3 reads TGCGCCAGCAGTGGGGTTAATAACTATGGCTACACCTTC.

The chain employs TRBV4-2 and TRBJ1-5; D is uncertain. The CDR3 contains 15 residues. CDR1 and CDR2 from the germline V gene are LGHNA and YNFKEQ. The V gene lost 0 bases and the J gene lost 4 bases, with 10 bases spanning the gap. DNA for the CDR3: TGTGCCAGCAGCCAAGATAGCCAGTTTAATCAGCCCCAGCATTTT. This translates into CASSQDSQFNQPQHF.

The CDR3: CASSRGDSLNTEAFF. DNA for the CDR3: TGTGCCAGCAGTCGAGGGGACAGTTTGAACACTGAAGCTTTCTTT. V usage is TRBV6-5 and J usage is TRBJ1-1; TRBD1 matches 7 bases. Germline values: CDR1 MNHEY, CDR2 SVGAGI. V was pared by 5 bases and J by 0 bases, with 6 bases of the junction left unmatched. The CDR3 length is 15 residues.

J is TRBJ2-2 and V is TRBV24-1, with D hard to call. The CDR3 extends over 16 amino acids. V was cut by 2 bases and J by 3 bases, with 12 bases left in between. Germline V gene lookup returns CDR1 KGHDR and CDR2 SFDVKD. The CDR3 DNA follows: TGTGCCACCAGTGATTCCGCCCCGCAAGACACCGGGGAGCTGTTTTTT. Translating it yields CATSDSAPQDTGELFF.